This TCR beta chain appears in the sequencing data of a study of read filtering for tumor transcriptome and immune sequencing. Across the study: Roughly 8 patients were R-ISS I, roughly 15 were R-ISS II, 6 or 7 were R-ISS III. Study observations and caveats: Dropping single-read clonotypes raised IR-seq and RNA-seq shared-clonotype correlation.

In this sample, this clonotype turned up many times. Its specificity is unknown. One end of the junction varies from germline; a read error may be responsible. This CDR3 has 15 amino acids. CDR1 is DFQATT, CDR2 SNEGSKA, per germline (reference sequence). The library was built from about 400 ng RNA with molecular barcoded adaptors for alpha/delta and beta/gamma chains. TCRdb processed the reads anew with MiXCR; each CDR3 protein has one entry. The sample records about 57,000 distinct CDR3 sequences, around a fifth being singletons. This chain joins TRBV20-1 and TRBJ2-3; D might be TRBD1 (6 bases). This clonotype was obtained from a donor aged 40 or older with multiple myeloma. Sequenced input: a population of CD138-negative cells sorted from bone marrow. This CDR3 reads CSARDQEQGTYTQYF. The CDR3 coding sequence is TGCAGTGCTAGAGATCAGGAACAGGGCACATATACGCAGTATTTT.